This entry lists 30 T cell receptor beta chains sequenced from one sample in a study of Ad26.COV2.S vaccination and SARS-CoV-2 variants. Assay used: immunoSEQ multiplex PCR; TCRdb lists only in-frame clones, some missing. The sample consists of roughly 700,000 clones, around 89% of them appearing once. Sample treatment: roughly 19 received Ad26.COV2.S at low or high dose, single or two shots; roughly five received placebo; per-sample allocation not given. Vaccine and placebo recipients were sampled on day 63 after the first injection. Sequencing was performed on peripheral blood, taken in a trial of Ad26.COV2.S vaccine versus placebo. All receptors come from a person aged 18-60 years who received the Ad26.COV2.S COVID-19 vaccine or a placebo.

V is TRBV6-6 and J is TRBJ2-3, with 8 positions matching TRBD1. CDR1 MNHNY and CDR2 SVGAGI come from the germline V gene (reference sequence). The length of the CDR3 is 13 residues. The junction had 7 bases not matched to a gene; V was cut back by 11 bases and J by 3 bases. CDR3 residues: CAGGQGGTDTQYF. The CDR3 DNA reads as TGTGCCGGAGGACAGGGAGGTACAGATACGCAGTATTTT.

J is TRBJ2-5 and V is TRBV19; D is unclear. Trimming removed 11 bases from V and 4 bases from J, with 11 bases in between. The CDR3 extends over 11 amino acids. Germline loops: CDR1 LNHDA, CDR2 SQIVND (reference sequence). This CDR3 reads CAVGPPETQYF. The CDR3 DNA sequence: TGTGCCGTTGGACCCCCAGAGACCCAGTACTTC. The complete variable domain, with remaining parts taken from reference TRBV19 and TRBJ2-5, reads DGGITQSPKYLFRKEGQNVTLSCEQNLNHDAMYWYRQDPGQGLRLIYYSQIVNDFQKGDIAEGYSVSREKKESFPLTVTSAQKNPTAFYLCAVGPPETQYFGPGTRLLVL.

This clone was recorded only once. The junction differs from germline at one of its ends, possibly a read error. The rearrangement joins TRBV7-7 to TRBJ2-7, with unresolved D. Germline CDR1 reads SSHAT; CDR2 reads FNYEAQ (reference sequence). The CDR3 runs 15 residues. CDR3 nucleotides: TGTGCTAGCAGCTTAAGGGAAGGCTCCGCGTACGAGCAGTACTTC. This sequence encodes CASSLREGSAYEQYF.

CDR3 coding DNA: TGCGCCAGCAGCCCCGGGAGTAGCGGGGGGCTAGATACGCAGTATTTT. This gives the protein CASSPGSSGGLDTQYF. The rearrangement joins TRBV4-1 to TRBJ2-3; 10 bases are a match to TRBD2. The V and J ends lost 4 bases and 5 bases, in that order; junction bases with no gene match: 9. This CDR3 spans 16 amino acids. Germline V gives CDR1 MGHRA, CDR2 YSYEKL.

The CDR3 spells CASSFSQGGENIQYF. The DNA for the CDR3 is TGTGCCAGCAGCTTTTCACAGGGCGGAGAAAACATTCAGTACTTC. The chain carries TRBV7-9 and TRBJ2-4; D possibly corresponds to TRBD1 (6 bases). The V gene's germline CDR1 is SEHNR and CDR2 FQNEAQ (reference sequence). V was pared by 3 bases and J by 5 bases, with 14 bases between. This CDR3 has 15 residues.

The CDR3 DNA reads as TGTGCCAGCAGCGAGACATTACAGGGGTATACCGGGGAGCTGTTTTTT. It is translated as CASSETLQGYTGELFF. The V gene is TRBV5-5, the J gene TRBJ2-2; 7 positions match TRBD1. The CDR3 runs 16 residues. In germline, CDR1 is SGHKS, CDR2 YYEKEE (reference sequence). With 4 bases clipped from V and 5 bases from J, the junction kept 11 bases outside the gene matches.

DNA for the CDR3: TGCGCCAGCAGCTTACAGGGCGCAGATACGCAGTATTTT. Its protein product is CASSLQGADTQYF. J is TRBJ2-3 and V is TRBV5-1, with D possibly being TRBD1 (6 bases). The germline V gene has CDR1 SGHRS and CDR2 YFSETQ. Trimming shortened V by 2 bases and J by 4 bases, and 8 bases separated the two germline ends. The CDR3 is 13 amino acids.

CDR3 nucleotide sequence: TGTGCCAGCAGCCAGGCCATCGGGGGTTCAGGGTATGGCTACACCTTC. It is translated as CASSQAIGGSGYGYTF. This rearrangement joins TRBV3-1 (or the pseudogene TRBV3-2) to TRBJ1-2, with D possibly being TRBD1 (5 bases). This CDR3 contains 16 residues. V lost 3 bases to trimming and J lost 5 bases, with 19 bases between them. Looked up from germline, CDR1 is LGHDT and CDR2 is YNNKEL (reference sequence).

The chain recombines TRBV12-5 with TRBJ2-7, with D tentatively TRBD1 or TRBD2 (5 bases each). Germline CDR1 and CDR2: LGHNT and FRNRAP. V was pared by 4 bases and J by 1 base, with 8 bases between. This CDR3 contains 13 residues. The CDR3 protein is CASGWGRSYEQYF. The CDR3, as DNA: TGTGCTAGTGGTTGGGGACGGTCCTACGAGCAGTACTTC. The full variable domain, completed using reference TRBV12-5 and TRBJ2-7, is DARVTQTPRHKVTEMGQEVTMRCQPILGHNTVFWYRQTMMQGLELLAYFRNRAPLDDSGMPKDRFSAEMPDATLATLKIQPSEPRDSAVYFCASGWGRSYEQYFGPGTRLTVT.

The V call is TRBV27, the J call TRBJ2-5, with D perhaps matching TRBD1 (6 bases). V shed 6 bases and J shed 4 bases, with 12 bases lying between them. Per the germline V gene, CDR1 is MNHEY and CDR2 is SMNVEV (reference sequence). CDR3 length: 13 residues. In DNA, the CDR3 is TGTGCCAGCAGCATAGGACAGAGAGAGACCCAGTACTTC. It yields the protein CASSIGQRETQYF.

The chain combines TRBV29-1 with TRBJ1-3, with D hard to call. CDR1 SQVTM and CDR2 ANQGSEA come from the germline V gene. Trimming left V 2 bases short and J 0 bases short, with 11 bases between. The CDR3 is 15 amino acids. The CDR3 region is CSVESRPPSGNTIYF. The CDR3 DNA follows: TGCAGCGTTGAATCAAGGCCGCCCTCTGGAAACACCATATATTTT.

The table lists this clone with a few counts. V usage is TRBV7-9 and J usage is TRBJ1-2; 8 bases align to TRBD1. The germline V gene encodes CDR1 SEHNR and CDR2 FQNEAQ (reference sequence). Trimming removed 2 bases from V and 6 bases from J; junction bases left unmatched: 8. The CDR3 runs 15 residues. The CDR3 coding sequence is TGTGCCAGCAGCTTAAGGGCCGCAGGGGGCCATGGCTACACCTTC. Amino acids: CASSLRAAGGHGYTF.

This chain links TRBV10-3 with TRBJ1-1; D not certain. From germline, CDR1 is ENHRY and CDR2 SYGVKD. V gave up 3 bases and J gave up 4 bases, with 15 bases separating them. The CDR3 sequence is 15 residues long. CDR3 nucleotide sequence: TGTGCCATCAGTGACTTCCTTGGGTTGCGCACTGAAGCTTTCTTT. Amino acid sequence: CAISDFLGLRTEAFF.

The chain links TRBV7-5 to TRBJ1-3. TRBV7-5 is labeled a pseudogene. The CDR3 consists of 18 residues. The CDR3 loop is CARSVDQGPEVTGNTIYF. CDR3 nucleotides: TGTGCCAGAAGCGTTGACCAAGGACCCGAAGTGACTGGAAACACCATATATTTT.

The J gene is TRBJ1-2, the V gene TRBV19; 9 nucleotides line up with TRBD1. The CDR3 totals 13 residues. V gave up 5 bases and J gave up 8 bases; unmatched junction bases: 6. Germline loops: CDR1 LNHDA, CDR2 SQIVND (reference sequence). CDR3 in amino acids: CASSWTGEEGYTF. The CDR3 nucleotides read TGTGCCAGTAGTTGGACAGGGGAAGAGGGCTACACCTTC. The whole variable domain, remainder taken from reference TRBV19 and TRBJ1-2, is DGGITQSPKYLFRKEGQNVTLSCEQNLNHDAMYWYRQDPGQGLRLIYYSQIVNDFQKGDIAEGYSVSREKKESFPLTVTSAQKNPTAFYLCASSWTGEEGYTFGSGTRLTVV.

This sequence joins TRBV30 and TRBJ1-5, with 8 bases fitting TRBD1. The CDR3 runs 13 residues. Germline V gene lookup returns CDR1 GTSNPN and CDR2 SVGIG (reference sequence). The V and J ends lost 0 bases and 11 bases, in that order; junction bases with no gene match: 6. The CDR3 sequence: CAWSVQGAGAQHF. DNA for the CDR3: TGTGCCTGGAGTGTGCAGGGGGCAGGGGCCCAGCATTTT.

This chain joins TRBV6-2 or TRBV6-3 and TRBJ2-7; tentatively, D is TRBD1 (6 bases). Germline assignment: CDR1 MNHEY and CDR2 SVGEGT. This CDR3 is built from 16 residues. The V and J ends lost 0 bases and 3 bases respectively, with 15 bases between them. CDR3 in DNA: TGTGCCAGCAGTTACTCGATGGGGGACACTTACTACGAGCAGTACTTC. It codes for CASSYSMGDTYYEQYF.

The V and J genes are TRBV7-9 and TRBJ2-2; D gene uncertain. The V end lost 4 bases, the J end lost 7 bases, and 10 bases lay between the germline ends. The CDR3 spans 13 residues. The germline V gene has CDR1 SEHNR and CDR2 FQNEAQ (reference sequence). CDR3 sequence reads: CASSSLGFGELFF. In DNA form, the CDR3 reads TGTGCCAGCAGCTCCCTGGGGTTCGGGGAGCTGTTTTTT.

As regards this clone: Other DNA sequences of this sample code for an identical CDR3. The V call is TRBV7-2, the J call TRBJ1-5, with D possibly being TRBD1 (5 bases). CDR1 is SGHTA, CDR2 FQGNSA, per germline. Trimming pared 4 bases from V and 3 bases from J, leaving 7 bases between. The CDR3 length is 13 residues. CDR3 sequence (DNA): TGTGCCAGCAGCTCGGGGGTCAATCAGCCCCAGCATTTT. Protein product: CASSSGVNQPQHF.

This sequence joins TRBV10-3 and TRBJ2-7, with TRBD1 as a possible D gene (5 bases). Trimming removed 8 bases from V and 4 bases from J, with 12 bases in between. Germline V CDR1 and CDR2: ENHRY, SYGVKD. This CDR3 comprises 12 residues. DNA of the CDR3: TGTGCCATCCGAAAGACAGAATACGAGCAGTACTTC. Amino acid sequence: CAIRKTEYEQYF.

J is TRBJ2-3 and V is TRBV30; 7 positions agree with TRBD1. V was clipped by 8 bases and J by 3 bases; unmatched bases: 11. Germline V lookup: CDR1 GTSNPN, CDR2 SVGIG (reference sequence). The CDR3 covers 14 residues. The CDR3 bases are TGTGCCGGTAGACAGGGTCCCTCGACAGATACGCAGTATTTT. Its translation: CAGRQGPSTDTQYF. Full variable domain (remainder filled in from reference TRBV30 and TRBJ2-3): SQTIHQWPATLVQPVGSPLSLECTVEGTSNPNLYWYRQAAGRGLQLLFYSVGIGQISSEVPQNLSASRPQDRQFILSSKKLLLSDSGFYLCAGRQGPSTDTQYFGPGTRLTVL.

The CDR3 sequence: CASSDPSRAGTGELFF. CDR3 bases: TGCGCCAGCAGTGACCCATCGAGGGCCGGAACCGGGGAGCTGTTTTTT. The chain couples TRBV10-2 to TRBJ2-2; D is possibly TRBD2 (5 bases). V lost 3 bases and J lost 5, with 16 bases in between. Germline CDR1 reads WSHSY; CDR2 reads SAAADI. CDR3 length: 16 residues.

The chain employs TRBV7-9 and TRBJ1-1; D gene uncertain. The CDR3 extends over 15 amino acids. Trimming shortened V by 2 bases and J by 4 bases, and 14 bases separated the two germline ends. Germline CDR1 reads SEHNR; CDR2 reads FQNEAQ (reference sequence). CDR3 sequence reads: CASSLSQARSTEAFF. Written as DNA, the CDR3 is TGTGCCAGCAGCTTATCCCAGGCCCGATCCACTGAAGCTTTCTTT.

The chain carries TRBV10-3 and TRBJ1-2; D not certain. The CDR3 is 16 amino acids. The germline V gene has CDR1 ENHRY and CDR2 SYGVKD. With 3 bases removed from V and 0 bases from J, the gap between germline ends came to 14 bases. CDR3 protein: CAISDPTTRANYGYTF. Written as DNA, the CDR3 is TGTGCCATCAGTGACCCTACCACCAGAGCTAACTATGGCTACACCTTC.

V is TRBV19 and J is TRBJ2-2; 9 bases agree with TRBD1. Germline CDR1 is LNHDA and CDR2 is SQIVND (reference sequence). The CDR3 spans 14 residues. V dropped 3 bases and J dropped 7; count of bases not matched to a gene: 3. The CDR3 DNA reads as TGTGCCAGTAGTATTTACAGGGGGCTCGGGGAGCTGTTTTTT. It yields the protein CASSIYRGLGELFF.

V gene TRBV20-1 combines with J gene TRBJ2-3; 9 positions match TRBD2. J was trimmed by 2 bases and V by 3 bases; bases with no gene match: 15. Germline V lookup: CDR1 DFQATT, CDR2 SNEGSKA (reference sequence). The CDR3 is 18 residues long. DNA of the CDR3: TGCAGTGCTAGTAACCCAGCGGGGGGCTTTACGGCCACAGATACGCAGTATTTT. It encodes CSASNPAGGFTATDTQYF.

The chain carries TRBV30 and TRBJ2-6, with 8 bases that match TRBD2. Per the germline V gene, CDR1 is GTSNPN and CDR2 is SVGIG (reference sequence). Trimming took 3 bases from V and 0 from J; bases not matched to a gene: 1. This CDR3 is 15 amino acids long. CDR3: CAWSAGGSGANVLTF. Here the CDR3 DNA reads TGTGCCTGGAGCGCGGGGGGCTCTGGGGCCAACGTCCTGACTTTC.

This clone was seen a handful of times. The rearrangement links TRBV11-2 to TRBJ2-2, with D unclear. The germline gives CDR1 SGHAT, CDR2 FQNNGV. The CDR3 is made up of 14 amino acids. Trimming shortened V by 5 bases and J by 6 bases, and 13 bases separated the two germline ends. CDR3 bases: TGTGCCAGCAGCCCCACCGGATGGGCCGGGGAGCTGTTTTTT. Protein: CASSPTGWAGELFF. The variable domain in full, with the rest retrieved from reference TRBV11-2 and TRBJ2-2, is EAGVAQSPRYKIIEKRQSVAFWCNPISGHATLYWYQQILGQGPKLLIQFQNNGVVDDSQLPKDRFSAERLKGVDSTLKIQPAKLEDSAVYLCASSPTGWAGELFFGEGSRLTVL.

This chain uses TRBV18 with TRBJ2-1; D is undetermined. The germline V gene has CDR1 KGHSH and CDR2 LQKENI. The CDR3 has 15 residues. V shed 2 bases and J shed 4 bases, with 12 bases lying between them. The CDR3 coding sequence is TGTGCCAGCTCACCAATTATGTCCCGGTACAATGAGCAGTTCTTC. As protein: CASSPIMSRYNEQFF.

This chain uses TRBV7-9 with TRBJ2-6; D not certain. The V and J ends lost 0 bases and 0 bases respectively, with 6 bases between them. The germline V gene has CDR1 SEHNR and CDR2 FQNEAQ (reference sequence). This CDR3 comprises 16 residues. In DNA form, the CDR3 reads TGTGCCAGCAGCTTAGCGCCTAGCTCTGGGGCCAACGTCCTGACTTTC. This codes for CASSLAPSSGANVLTF.